Detailed here is one T cell receptor beta chain. This sample was included in a study of Ad26.COV2.S vaccination and SARS-CoV-2 variants. The V and J ends lost 1 base and 3 bases, in that order; junction bases with no gene match: 4. CDR1 and CDR2 from the germline V gene are LGHNT and FRNRAP. The CDR3 loop spans 16 amino acids. Sequencing was performed with immunoSEQ multiplex PCR; in TCRdb, only in-frame clones are kept and a portion is missing. The sample comprises some 390,000 clones, approximately 90% of which are singletons, and 3.5% rests with the top ten. Treatment: roughly 20 received Ad26.COV2.S at low or high dose, single or two shots; 5 received placebo; per-sample allocation not given. The samples were gathered on day 63 after the first injection of vaccine or placebo.

The rearrangement uses TRBV12-5 and TRBJ2-3; 10 bases line up with TRBD2. The specimen was peripheral blood, collected in a trial of Ad26.COV2.S vaccine versus placebo. The sequence came from a person aged 18-60 years who received the Ad26.COV2.S COVID-19 vaccine or a placebo. In DNA, the CDR3 is TGTGCTAGTGGTTTGGCCACTAGCGGGGCTACAGATACGCAGTATTTT. Translation: CASGLATSGATDTQYF.